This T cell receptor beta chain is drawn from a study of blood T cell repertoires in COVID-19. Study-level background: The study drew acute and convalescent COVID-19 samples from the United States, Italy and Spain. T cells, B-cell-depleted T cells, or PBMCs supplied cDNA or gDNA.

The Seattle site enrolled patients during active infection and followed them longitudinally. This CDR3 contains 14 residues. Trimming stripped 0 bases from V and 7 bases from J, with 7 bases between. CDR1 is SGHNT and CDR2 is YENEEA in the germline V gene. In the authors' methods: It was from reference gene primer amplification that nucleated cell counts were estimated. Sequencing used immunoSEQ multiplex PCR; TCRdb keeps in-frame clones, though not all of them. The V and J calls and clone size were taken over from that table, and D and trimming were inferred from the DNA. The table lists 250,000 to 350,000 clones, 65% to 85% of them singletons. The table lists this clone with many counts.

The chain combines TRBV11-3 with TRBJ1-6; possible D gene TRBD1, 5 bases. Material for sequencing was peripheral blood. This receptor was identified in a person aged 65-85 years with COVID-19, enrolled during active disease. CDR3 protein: CASSLEGGNSPLHF. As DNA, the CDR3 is TGTGCCAGCAGCTTAGAGGGGGGGAATTCACCCCTCCACTTT. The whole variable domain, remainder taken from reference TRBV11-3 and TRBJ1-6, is EAGVVQSPRYKIIEKKQPVAFWCNPISGHNTLYWYLQNLGQGPELLIRYENEEAVDDSQLPKDRFSAERLKGVDSTLKIQPAELGDSAVYLCASSLEGGNSPLHFGNGTRLTVT.